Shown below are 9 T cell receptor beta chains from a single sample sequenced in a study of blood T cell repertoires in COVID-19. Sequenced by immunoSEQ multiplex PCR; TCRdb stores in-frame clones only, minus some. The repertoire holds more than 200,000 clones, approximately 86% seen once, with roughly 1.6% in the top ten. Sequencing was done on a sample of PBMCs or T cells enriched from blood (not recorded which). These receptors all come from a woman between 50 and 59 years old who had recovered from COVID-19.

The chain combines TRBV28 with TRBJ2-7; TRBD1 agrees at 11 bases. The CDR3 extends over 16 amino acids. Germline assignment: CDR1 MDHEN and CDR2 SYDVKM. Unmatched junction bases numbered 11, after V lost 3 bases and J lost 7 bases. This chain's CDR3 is CASSFWGDRGAGEQYF. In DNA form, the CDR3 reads TGTGCCAGCAGTTTCTGGGGGGACAGGGGGGCTGGGGAGCAGTACTTC.

This CDR3 reads CASSGDRGSYNEQFF. CDR3 DNA: TGTGCCAGCAGCGGTGACAGGGGTTCCTACAATGAGCAGTTCTTC. The chain carries TRBV2 and TRBJ2-1, with 8 positions matching TRBD1. The CDR3 length is 15 residues. Trimming at V came to 6 bases and at J to 1 base, leaving 5 bases not matched to a gene. The germline gives CDR1 SNHLY, CDR2 FYNNEI.

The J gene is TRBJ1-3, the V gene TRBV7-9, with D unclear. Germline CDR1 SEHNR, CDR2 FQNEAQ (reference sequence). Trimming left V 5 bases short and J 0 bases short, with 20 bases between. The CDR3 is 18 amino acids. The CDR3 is CASSPRADKDLSGNTIYF. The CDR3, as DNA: TGTGCCAGCAGCCCGCGCGCCGACAAAGATCTCTCTGGAAACACCATATATTTT. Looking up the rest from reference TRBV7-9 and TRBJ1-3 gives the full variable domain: DTGVSQNPRHKITKRGQNVTFRCDPISEHNRLYWYRQTLGQGPEFLTYFQNEAQLEKSRLLSDRFSAERPKGSFSTLEIQRTEQGDSAMYLCASSPRADKDLSGNTIYFGEGSWLTVV.

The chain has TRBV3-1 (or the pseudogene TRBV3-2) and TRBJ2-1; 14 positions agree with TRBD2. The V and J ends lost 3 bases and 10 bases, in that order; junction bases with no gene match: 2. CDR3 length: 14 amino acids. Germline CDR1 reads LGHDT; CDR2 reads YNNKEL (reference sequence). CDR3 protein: CASSQGLAGDEQFF. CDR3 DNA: TGTGCCAGCAGCCAGGGACTAGCGGGAGACGAGCAGTTCTTC.

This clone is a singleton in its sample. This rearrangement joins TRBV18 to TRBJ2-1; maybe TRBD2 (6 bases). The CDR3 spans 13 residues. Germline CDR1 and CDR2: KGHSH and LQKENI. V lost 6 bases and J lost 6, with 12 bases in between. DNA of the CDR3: TGTGCCAGCTCCCCGCCGGGAGTCAATGAGCAGTTCTTC. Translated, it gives CASSPPGVNEQFF.

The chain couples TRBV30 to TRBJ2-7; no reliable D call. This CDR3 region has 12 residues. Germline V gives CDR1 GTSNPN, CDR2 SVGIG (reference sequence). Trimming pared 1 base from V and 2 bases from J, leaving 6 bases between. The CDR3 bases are TGTGCCTGGAGTGCAGGTCCCTACGAGCAGTACTTC. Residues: CAWSAGPYEQYF.

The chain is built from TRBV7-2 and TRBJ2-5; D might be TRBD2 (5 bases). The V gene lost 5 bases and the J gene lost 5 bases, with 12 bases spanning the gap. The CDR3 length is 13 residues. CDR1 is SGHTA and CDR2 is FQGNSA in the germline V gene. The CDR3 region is CASSGSWVETQYF. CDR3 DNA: TGTGCCAGCAGCGGGAGCTGGGTGGAGACCCAGTACTTC.

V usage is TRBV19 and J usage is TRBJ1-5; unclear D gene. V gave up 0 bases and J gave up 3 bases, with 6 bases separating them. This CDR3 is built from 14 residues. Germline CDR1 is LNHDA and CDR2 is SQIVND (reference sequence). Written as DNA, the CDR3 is TGTGCCAGTAGTATAGACCGCGCCAATCAGCCCCAGCATTTT. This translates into CASSIDRANQPQHF.

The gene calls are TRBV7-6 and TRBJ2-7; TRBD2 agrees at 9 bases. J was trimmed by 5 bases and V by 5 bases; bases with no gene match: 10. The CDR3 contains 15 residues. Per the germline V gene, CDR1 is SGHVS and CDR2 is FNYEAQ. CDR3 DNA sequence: TGTGCCAGCAGCAGCCTTAGCGGGAGTCCCCACGAGCAGTACTTC. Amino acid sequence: CASSSLSGSPHEQYF.